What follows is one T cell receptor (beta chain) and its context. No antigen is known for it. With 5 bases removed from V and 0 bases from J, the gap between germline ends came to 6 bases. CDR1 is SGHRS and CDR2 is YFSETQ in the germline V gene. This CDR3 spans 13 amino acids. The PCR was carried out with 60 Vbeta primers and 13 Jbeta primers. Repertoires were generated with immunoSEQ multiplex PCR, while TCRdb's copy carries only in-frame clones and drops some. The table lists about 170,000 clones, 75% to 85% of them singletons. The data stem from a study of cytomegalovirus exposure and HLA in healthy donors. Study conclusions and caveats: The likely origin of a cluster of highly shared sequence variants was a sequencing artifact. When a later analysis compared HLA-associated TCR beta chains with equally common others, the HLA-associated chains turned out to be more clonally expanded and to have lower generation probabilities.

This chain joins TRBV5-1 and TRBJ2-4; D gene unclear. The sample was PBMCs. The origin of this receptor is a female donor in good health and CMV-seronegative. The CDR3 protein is CASSFGAKNIQYF. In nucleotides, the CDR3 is TGCGCCAGCAGTTTCGGAGCCAAAAACATTCAGTACTTC.